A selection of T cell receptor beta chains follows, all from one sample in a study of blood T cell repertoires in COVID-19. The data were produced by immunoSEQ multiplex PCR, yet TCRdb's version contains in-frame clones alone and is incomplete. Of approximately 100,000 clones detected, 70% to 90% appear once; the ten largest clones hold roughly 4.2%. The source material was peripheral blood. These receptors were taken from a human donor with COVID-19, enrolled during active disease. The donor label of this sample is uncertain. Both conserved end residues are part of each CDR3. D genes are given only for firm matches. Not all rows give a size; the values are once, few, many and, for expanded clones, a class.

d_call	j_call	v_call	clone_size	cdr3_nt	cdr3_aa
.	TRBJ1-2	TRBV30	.	TGTGCCTGGACCACTCGGGGGGTTTCTGGGGGCTACACCTTC	CAWTTRGVSGGYTF
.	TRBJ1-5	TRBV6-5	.	TGTGCCAGCAGTTCTCTGAATCAGCCCCAGCATTTT	CASSSLNQPQHF
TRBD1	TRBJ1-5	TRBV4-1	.	TGCGCCAGCAGTCCAGGACAGGGGGCTATTAGGAATCAGCCCCAGCATTTT	CASSPGQGAIRNQPQHF
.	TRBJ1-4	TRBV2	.	TGTGCCAGCAGTGAGGACGGACTTGAAAAACTGTTTTTT	CASSEDGLEKLFF
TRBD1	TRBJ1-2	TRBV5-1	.	TGCGCCAGCAGCCGTATCTCCCTTGACAGGGACTATGGCTACACCTTC	CASSRISLDRDYGYTF
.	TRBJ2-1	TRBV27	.	TGTGCCAGCAGTACGGGTGGCTGGTTTGAGCAGTTCTTC	CASSTGGWFEQFF
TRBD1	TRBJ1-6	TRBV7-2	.	TGTGCCAGCAGCTTAGACGGACAGGGGGCCCGGAGGAGAATCTTT	CASSLDGQGARRRIF
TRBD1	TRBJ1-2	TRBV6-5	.	TGTGCCAGCAGTTACGACAGGGGCTTGAACTATGGCTACACCTTC	CASSYDRGLNYGYTF
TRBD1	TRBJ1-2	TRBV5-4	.	TGTGCCAGCAGCTCCCCGGGACAGGGGGTCCATGGCTACACCTTC	CASSSPGQGVHGYTF
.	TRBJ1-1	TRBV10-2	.	TGCGCCAGCAGTGAGTCGCTACAGGGGAACACTGAAGCTTTCTTT	CASSESLQGNTEAFF
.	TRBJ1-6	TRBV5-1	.	TGCGCCAGCAGCTTGGAAACAGAACCTAATAATTCACCCCTCCACTTT	CASSLETEPNNSPLHF
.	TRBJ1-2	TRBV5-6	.	TGTGCCAGCAGCTCCCGGGGGGGGCCGCCGTACTATGGCTACACCTTC	CASSSRGGPPYYGYTF
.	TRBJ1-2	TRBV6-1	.	TGTGCCAGCAGTGAAGTTTTCGCGGGACGCAATGGCTACACCTTC	CASSEVFAGRNGYTF
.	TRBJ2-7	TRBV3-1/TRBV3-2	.	TGTGCCAGCAGCCCCGGGATCTCCTACGAGCAGTACTTC	CASSPGISYEQYF
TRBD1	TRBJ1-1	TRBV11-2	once	TGTGCCAGCAGCTTCGGTTCAGGGGGCGGGACTGAAGCTTTCTTT	CASSFGSGGGTEAFF
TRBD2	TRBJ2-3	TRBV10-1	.	TGCGCCAGCAGTGAGTCGAGAGGGGGACTAGCGGGAGTTGTAGATACGCAGTATTTT	CASSESRGGLAGVVDTQYF
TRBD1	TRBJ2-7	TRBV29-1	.	TGCAGCGTTGAAACAGGGGGGCAGGAGCAGTACTTC	CSVETGGQEQYF
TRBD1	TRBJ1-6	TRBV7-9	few	TGTGCCAGCAGCTCGGGGACAGGGTGGAATTCACCCCTCCACTTT	CASSSGTGWNSPLHF
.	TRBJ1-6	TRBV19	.	TGTGCCAGTAGTATAACGCTCAGATCACCCCTCCACTTT	CASSITLRSPLHF
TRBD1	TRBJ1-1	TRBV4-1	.	TGCGCCAGCAGCCCCTCCGTAGGGCAGGGGGACACTGAAGCTTTCTTT	CASSPSVGQGDTEAFF
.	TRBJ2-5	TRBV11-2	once	TGTGCCAGCAGCCCACTAGCAGTCGGGGAGACCCAGTACTTC	CASSPLAVGETQYF
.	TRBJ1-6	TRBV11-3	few	TGTGCCAGCAGCTACGTCTCAGGATCACCCCTCCACTTT	CASSYVSGSPLHF
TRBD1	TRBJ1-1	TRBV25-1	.	TGTGCCAGCGAGACAGGGTTGACTGAAGCTTTCTTT	CASETGLTEAFF
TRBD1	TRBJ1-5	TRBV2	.	TGTGCCAGCAGTGCCCAAAGGACAGGGGCCATACAGCCCCAGCATTTT	CASSAQRTGAIQPQHF
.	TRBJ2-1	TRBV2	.	TGTGCCAGCAGTGAAATGCCAGGGTATAGTAATGAGCAGTTCTTC	CASSEMPGYSNEQFF
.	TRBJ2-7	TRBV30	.	TGTGCCTGGAGTGTGCTTTTAGGGGTGTCCTACGAGCAGTACTTC	CAWSVLLGVSYEQYF
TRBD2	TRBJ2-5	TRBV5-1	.	TGCGCCAGCAGCTTGTGGCGGGGGGGCCGAGAGACCCAGTACTTC	CASSLWRGGRETQYF
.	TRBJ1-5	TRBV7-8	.	TGTGCCAGCAGCCGGGGGCGCGAACGCAATCAGCCCCAGCATTTT	CASSRGRERNQPQHF
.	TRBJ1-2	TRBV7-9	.	TGTGCCAGCAGCATACACAGAGAACCTAACTATGGCTACACCTTC	CASSIHREPNYGYTF
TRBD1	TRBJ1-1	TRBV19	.	TGTGCCACCTCATTCCAGGGGGAAAAGAACACTGAAGCTTTCTTT	CATSFQGEKNTEAFF
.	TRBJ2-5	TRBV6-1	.	TGTGCCAGCAGTGAATATGGGACACCAAACCAGGGAGAGACCCAGTACTTC	CASSEYGTPNQGETQYF
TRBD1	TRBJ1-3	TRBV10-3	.	TGTGCCATCAGTAACCCGGGACAGTCCTCTGGAAACACCATATATTTT	CAISNPGQSSGNTIYF
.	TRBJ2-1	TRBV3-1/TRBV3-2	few	TGTGCCAGCAGCCAAGTGGGGCCAGGCAATGAGCAGTTCTTC	CASSQVGPGNEQFF
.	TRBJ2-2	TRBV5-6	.	TGTGCCAGCAGCGATTACTTTCTCACCGGGGAGCTGTTTTTT	CASSDYFLTGELFF
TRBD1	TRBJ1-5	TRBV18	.	TGTGCCAGCTCCCCGGGACAGGGCATCGGACAGCCCCAGCATTTT	CASSPGQGIGQPQHF
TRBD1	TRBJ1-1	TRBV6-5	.	TGTGCCAGCAGTTACTTCAGGGGGCTGGGCACTGAAGCTTTCTTT	CASSYFRGLGTEAFF
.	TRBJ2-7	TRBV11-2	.	TGTGCCAGCAGCTTACGGGATACCCTCGAGCAGTACTTC	CASSLRDTLEQYF
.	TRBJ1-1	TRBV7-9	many	TGTGCCAGCAGCTTACAGGACACTGAAGCTTTCTTT	CASSLQDTEAFF
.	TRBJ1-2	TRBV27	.	TGTGCCAGCAGTACCACAGGAGGGTTTAGATGGTTCTATGGCTACACCTTC	CASSTTGGFRWFYGYTF
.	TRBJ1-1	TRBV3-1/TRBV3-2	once	TGTGCCAGCAGCCTCCGGGGAGTTGAAGCTTTCTTT	CASSLRGVEAFF
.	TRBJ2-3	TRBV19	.	TGTGCCAGTAGTATAGATGCCCAGGGTGTCGGAACAGATACGCAGTATTTT	CASSIDAQGVGTDTQYF
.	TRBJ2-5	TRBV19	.	TGTGCCAGTAGTATCGAGGGCGGTGAAGGGACCCAGTACTTC	CASSIEGGEGTQYF
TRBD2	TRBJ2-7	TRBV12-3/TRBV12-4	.	TGTGCCAGCGGGTTACATAGCGGGGGCGAGCAGTACTTC	CASGLHSGGEQYF
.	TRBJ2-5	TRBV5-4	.	TGTGCCAGCAGCTCCCGCAGGGGAGAGACCCAGTACTTC	CASSSRRGETQYF
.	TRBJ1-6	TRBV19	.	TGTGCCAGTAGTATGGACTCGGGGTTCGATTCACCCCTCCACTTT	CASSMDSGFDSPLHF
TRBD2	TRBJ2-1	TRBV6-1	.	TGTGCCAGCAGGGAACCCTCTAGCGGGGGGTCCTACAATGAGCAGTTCTTC	CASREPSSGGSYNEQFF
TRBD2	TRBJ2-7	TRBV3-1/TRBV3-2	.	TGTGCCAGCAGCCTTTCAGGGCGACTAGCGGGGCCAGATGAGCAGTACTTC	CASSLSGRLAGPDEQYF
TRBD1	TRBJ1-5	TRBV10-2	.	TGCGCCAGCAGCCCGGGACAGAGTGCTCAGCCCCAGCATTTT	CASSPGQSAQPQHF
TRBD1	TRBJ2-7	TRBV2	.	TGTGCCAGCAGTGACCAGGGGGCTACTTACGAGCAGTACTTC	CASSDQGATYEQYF
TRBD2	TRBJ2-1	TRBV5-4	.	TGTGCCAGCAGCTTGGAGGGGAGACTAGCGGGGGACCGCTCCTACAATGAGCAGTTCTTC	CASSLEGRLAGDRSYNEQFF
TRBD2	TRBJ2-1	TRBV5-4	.	TGTGCCAGCAGCCGGACTAGCGGGGCTAGGGAGGAGCAGTTCTTC	CASSRTSGAREEQFF
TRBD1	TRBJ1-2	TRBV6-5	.	TGTGCCAGCAGTAGGGACAGCTACTATGGCTACACCTTC	CASSRDSYYGYTF